One and the same sample provided the 25 T cell receptor beta chains below, sequenced in a study of T cell repertoires in cytomegalovirus infection. Antigen specificity for these receptors is unknown. TCRdb processed the reads anew with MiXCR; each CDR3 protein has one entry. This sample has 360,000 or so distinct CDR3 sequences, with about a third found just once. The material sequenced was cultured PBMCs, taken from culture after CMV antigen stimulation. The receptors here all came from a human donor in good health (CMV status not recorded). Some clones in this sample may be carry-over from other donors' samples.

In this sample, this clonotype turned up once. This chain links TRBV7-4 with TRBJ1-1; no clear D. Germline CDR1 reads SGHVT; CDR2 reads SQSDAQ. This CDR3 spans 14 amino acids. V lost 5 bases, J lost 1 base, and 11 bases lay in between. The CDR3 sequence: CASSAVFPNTEAFF. The CDR3, as DNA: TGTGCCAGCAGCGCCGTATTCCCGAACACTGAAGCTTTCTTT.

The V call is TRBV10-3, the J call TRBJ1-5; D is undetermined. The germline V and J ends were trimmed by 11 bases and 5 bases, with 22 bases remaining between them. The CDR3 runs 15 residues. CDR1 and CDR2 from the germline V gene are ENHRY and SYGVKD. For the CDR3, the DNA is TGTGCCTCCCATCCGGGCCCCCCTACCTATCAGCCCCAGCATTTT. Amino acid sequence: CASHPGPPTYQPQHF.

This clonotype was counted at least ten times. The J gene is TRBJ1-5, the V gene TRBV7-2; a weak D match, TRBD1 (5 bases). The CDR3 is made up of 14 amino acids. Between the trimmed V and J ends, which lost 5 bases and 3 bases, there was a span of 11 bases. Germline lookup yields CDR1 SGHTA and CDR2 FQGNSA. CDR3 residues: CASSGGGHNQPQHF. In DNA, the CDR3 is TGTGCCAGCAGCGGGGGAGGCCACAATCAGCCCCAGCATTTT.

The V call is TRBV14, the J call TRBJ2-1; D unclear. Germline-derived CDR1 and CDR2 are SGHDN and FVKESK. Between the trimmed V and J ends, which lost 0 bases and 7 bases, there was a span of 10 bases. The CDR3 is made up of 14 amino acids. The CDR3 sequence is CASSQEWSANEQFF. The CDR3 coding sequence is TGTGCCAGCAGCCAAGAATGGTCGGCGAATGAGCAGTTCTTC. Filled out from reference TRBV14 and TRBJ2-1, the complete variable domain reads EAGVTQFPSHSVIEKGQTVTLRCDPISGHDNLYWYRRVMGKEIKFLLHFVKESKQDESGMPNNRFLAERTGGTYSTLKVQPAELEDSGVYFCASSQEWSANEQFFGPGTRLTVL.

V is TRBV6-1 and J is TRBJ2-1; maybe TRBD2 (6 bases). The CDR3 has 12 residues. The V end was cut by 8 bases, the J end by 5 bases, with 10 bases between. Germline CDR1 MNHNS, CDR2 SASEGT. The CDR3 is CASGRRDNEQFF. The CDR3 DNA is TGTGCCAGCGGGAGGCGGGACAATGAGCAGTTCTTC.

This clonotype has just one count. This chain connects TRBV19 to TRBJ1-3; D remains ambiguous. Trimming removed 3 bases at V and 7 bases at J, with 13 bases between. Germline CDR1 is LNHDA and CDR2 is SQIVND (reference sequence). The CDR3 has 14 residues. The chain's CDR3 is CASSIGQRGNTIYF. CDR3 sequence (DNA): TGTGCCAGTAGTATTGGGCAGCGCGGGAACACCATATATTTT. Full variable domain (missing parts from reference TRBV19 and TRBJ1-3): DGGITQSPKYLFRKEGQNVTLSCEQNLNHDAMYWYRQDPGQGLRLIYYSQIVNDFQKGDIAEGYSVSREKKESFPLTVTSAQKNPTAFYLCASSIGQRGNTIYFGEGSWLTVV.

This clonotype was detected only a few times. V gene TRBV12-3 or TRBV12-4 combines with J gene TRBJ1-2; the D is unclear. CDR3 length: 13 residues. Deletions cut 2 bases from V and 5 bases from J, with 9 bases between. DNA of the CDR3: TGTGCCAGCAGTTTAAACTTCGGGTATGGCTACACCTTC. Its translation is CASSLNFGYGYTF.

This chain uses TRBV20-1 with TRBJ2-3, with a possible D match to TRBD1 (6 bases). The CDR3 extends over 12 amino acids. The germline V gene encodes CDR1 DFQATT and CDR2 SNEGSKA (reference sequence). Trimming removed 6 bases at V and 2 bases at J, with 9 bases between. CDR3 nucleotides: TGCAGTGCGGACAGCCCCACAGATACGCAGTATTTT. Amino acid sequence: CSADSPTDTQYF.

The chain couples TRBV6-6 to TRBJ2-1, with 8 positions matching TRBD1. Germline values: CDR1 MNHNY, CDR2 SVGAGI (reference sequence). CDR3 length: 19 amino acids. V dropped 2 bases and J dropped 0; count of bases not matched to a gene: 12. The CDR3 bases are TGTGCCAGCAGTTACCGTACAGGGGGGTCTAGGAGCTCCTACAATGAGCAGTTCTTC. This translates into CASSYRTGGSRSSYNEQFF.

This clonotype appeared a single time. The chain uses TRBV2 and TRBJ2-1, with a weak D call TRBD2 (5 bases). The germline V and J ends were trimmed by 1 base and 2 bases, with 9 bases remaining between them. Germline CDR1 and CDR2: SNHLY and FYNNEI. The CDR3 is made up of 15 amino acids. The CDR3: CASSEGGRTYNEQFF. Written as DNA, the CDR3 is TGTGCCAGCAGTGAAGGAGGGCGAACCTACAATGAGCAGTTCTTC.

There are a few counts of this clonotype. V is TRBV7-6 and J is TRBJ1-2; unclear D gene. Trimming cost V 8 bases and J 8 bases, with 12 bases left between them. The CDR3 runs 11 residues. CDR1 is SGHVS, CDR2 FNYEAQ, per germline. The CDR3 protein is CASGGVEGYTF. As DNA, the CDR3 is TGTGCCAGCGGCGGGGTGGAGGGCTACACCTTC.

This clonotype was detected only a few times. The V gene is TRBV28, the J gene TRBJ2-1; perhaps TRBD2 as D (6 bases). The CDR3 sequence is 14 residues long. In germline, CDR1 is MDHEN, CDR2 SYDVKM. V gave up 5 bases and J gave up 15 bases, with 23 bases separating them. CDR3 amino acids: CASSGDGGVRGPFF. In nucleotides, the CDR3 is TGTGCCAGCAGTGGGGACGGGGGAGTGAGAGGTCCGTTCTTC.

V gene TRBV3-1 combines with J gene TRBJ2-1, with 13 bases fitting TRBD2. V lost 1 base to trimming and J lost 10 bases; unmatched junction nucleotides: 7. This CDR3 is built from 16 residues. Germline-derived CDR1 and CDR2 are LGHDT and YNNKEL (reference sequence). CDR3 nucleotides: TGTGCCAGCAGCCAAGCCGGGACTAGCGGGATCCGAGAGCAGTTCTTC. Protein: CASSQAGTSGIREQFF.

This clonotype was counted a few times. The chain links TRBV7-3 to TRBJ2-1, with TRBD2 matching 12 bases. CDR1 is SGHTA and CDR2 is FQGTGA in the germline V gene. The trim removed 5 bases at V and 7 bases at J, leaving 9 bases unmatched. The CDR3 runs 16 residues. The CDR3 region has the DNA TGTGCCAGCAGCCCCTCCCTGACTAGCGGGGGTAATGAGCAGTTCTTC. Protein product: CASSPSLTSGGNEQFF.

The V gene is TRBV27, the J gene TRBJ2-1; TRBD2 is a possible D gene (6 bases). V lost 7 bases to trimming and J lost 8 bases, with 18 bases between them. The CDR3 consists of 14 residues. Germline CDR1 is MNHEY and CDR2 is SMNVEV (reference sequence). This CDR3 is CASKRAAREDEQFF. As DNA, the CDR3 is TGTGCCAGCAAGAGAGCGGCTAGGGAGGATGAGCAGTTCTTC.

The rearrangement joins TRBV7-2 to TRBJ2-1; D tentatively reads TRBD1 or TRBD2 (5 bases each). The CDR3 loop spans 15 amino acids. V was clipped by 6 bases and J by 8 bases, with 20 bases between them. Germline CDR1 is SGHTA and CDR2 is FQGNSA. DNA for the CDR3: TGTGCCAGCAGTCGACGGGGCGCGGGTGGGTATGAGCAGTTCTTC. This codes for CASSRRGAGGYEQFF.

This chain uses TRBV7-2 with TRBJ2-3; 10 bases fit TRBD2. Germline CDR1 SGHTA, CDR2 FQGNSA. The ends lost 5 bases at V and 4 bases at J; junction bases unmatched: 6. This CDR3 is built from 15 residues. The CDR3 loop is CASSALAGDPDTQYF. DNA for the CDR3: TGTGCCAGCAGCGCCCTAGCGGGAGATCCAGATACGCAGTATTTT.

The genes are TRBV6-6 and TRBJ2-1; D may be TRBD2 (6 bases). The CDR3 runs 15 residues. Per germline, CDR1 MNHNY and CDR2 SVGAGI (reference sequence). V lost 0 bases and J 3 bases, leaving 9 bases between the germline ends. In nucleotides, the CDR3 is TGTGCCAGCAGTTACTCGCGGGGATACTACAATGAGCAGTTCTTC. This translates into CASSYSRGYYNEQFF.

The gene calls are TRBV11-2 and TRBJ2-7; D might be TRBD2 (5 bases). The CDR3 consists of 14 residues. V was trimmed by 5 bases and J by 0 bases, leaving 11 bases between them. Looked up from germline, CDR1 is SGHAT and CDR2 is FQNNGV. The CDR3 protein is CASSRSGYSYEQYF. The CDR3 nucleotides read TGTGCCAGCAGCCGCAGCGGATACTCCTACGAGCAGTACTTC. The full variable domain, in which reference TRBV11-2 and TRBJ2-7 provide the parts outside the CDR3, is EAGVAQSPRYKIIEKRQSVAFWCNPISGHATLYWYQQILGQGPKLLIQFQNNGVVDDSQLPKDRFSAERLKGVDSTLKIQPAKLEDSAVYLCASSRSGYSYEQYFGPGTRLTVT.

The CDR3 here is CASSPGTSEETQYF. In nucleotides, the CDR3 is TGTGCCAGCAGTCCGGGGACTAGCGAGGAGACCCAGTACTTC. The chain links TRBV7-3 to TRBJ2-5, with 10 bases lining up with TRBD2. Per germline, CDR1 SGHTA and CDR2 FQGTGA. The CDR3 is 14 amino acids. V gave up 6 bases and J gave up 5 bases; unmatched junction bases: 6.

This clonotype has just a few counts. The chain recombines TRBV20-1 with TRBJ2-3; TRBD1 or TRBD2 may be the D gene (5 bases each). The V and J ends lost 4 bases and 4 bases respectively, with 15 bases between them. Germline lookup yields CDR1 DFQATT and CDR2 SNEGSKA (reference sequence). The CDR3 covers 14 residues. This CDR3 reads CSANDDRGADTQYF. The CDR3 bases are TGCAGTGCTAATGATGACAGAGGGGCAGATACGCAGTATTTT.

V gene TRBV7-9 combines with J gene TRBJ2-6; 11 bases fit TRBD2. The CDR3 covers 17 residues. V lost 6 bases to trimming and J lost 0 bases; unmatched junction nucleotides: 4. CDR1 and CDR2 (germline): SEHNR, FQNEAQ (reference sequence). The CDR3 here is CASRASGRTSGANVLTF. The CDR3 nucleotides read TGTGCCAGCAGGGCTAGCGGGAGGACCTCTGGGGCCAACGTCCTGACTTTC.

This chain joins TRBV6-2 or TRBV6-3 and TRBJ1-1; a weak D match, TRBD1 (6 bases). CDR3 length equals 12 residues. Germline loops: CDR1 MNHEY, CDR2 SVGEGT. Trimming stripped 6 bases from V and 13 bases from J, with 18 bases between. This CDR3 is CASSAGVRRDFF. DNA of the CDR3: TGTGCCAGCAGCGCAGGGGTGCGGCGAGATTTCTTT.

The sample holds a few counts of this clonotype. The chain joins TRBV6-2 or TRBV6-3 to TRBJ2-7; D gene unclear. Trimming pared 0 bases from V and 7 bases from J, leaving 13 bases between. The CDR3 consists of 14 residues. From germline, CDR1 is MNHEY and CDR2 SVGEGT. The CDR3 here is CASSYSFQLIEQYF. In DNA, the CDR3 is TGTGCCAGCAGTTACTCGTTCCAGCTAATTGAGCAGTACTTC.

In this sample, this clonotype turned up a few times. The chain combines TRBV15 with TRBJ2-3; D may be TRBD1 (5 bases). Germline CDR1 and CDR2: LNHNV and YYDKDF (reference sequence). This CDR3 has 12 residues. The V end was cut by 1 base, the J end by 10 bases, with 9 bases between. The CDR3 coding sequence is TGTGCCACCAGCAGAGTAGGGGTACCGCAGTATTTT. Its translation is CATSRVGVPQYF.